A selection of T cell receptor beta chains follows, all from one sample in a study of blood T cells in healthy people across ages. MiXCR, run by TCRdb on the 5' RACE reads, gives a single entry per CDR3 protein. This table holds roughly 410,000 distinct CDR3 sequences, more than 45% found once. Material: blood. These receptors came from a man aged 55 to 70 in good health. Each CDR3 is given with its conserved first and last residue. A D gene is named only where the DNA matches it firmly. Rows may omit the clone size; those that give it use once, few, many or a size class.

CDR3	DNA	V	D	J	size
CASGLVLGVSHEQFF	TGTGCTAGTGGTTTGGTACTCGGGGTCAGCCATGAGCAGTTCTTC	TRBV12-5	NA	TRBJ2-1	NA
CASSEGLAARQETQYF	TGTGCCAGCAGTGAAGGACTAGCGGCACGCCAAGAGACCCAGTACTTC	TRBV6-1	TRBD2	TRBJ2-5	few
CASNPGIEASPYEQYF	TGTGCCAGCAACCCAGGGATAGAGGCCTCACCCTACGAGCAGTACTTC	TRBV6-6	NA	TRBJ2-7	NA
CASSEFRPGETQYF	TGTGCCAGCAGTGAGTTCAGGCCGGGGGAGACCCAGTACTTC	TRBV25-1	NA	TRBJ2-5	NA
CASSQEIQETQYF	TGTGCCAGCTCGCAGGAGATCCAAGAGACCCAGTACTTC	TRBV18	NA	TRBJ2-5	NA
CASSPRGGGGLGYTF	TGTGCCAGCAGCCCTAGGGGAGGGGGCGGACTTGGCTACACCTTC	TRBV4-2	TRBD1	TRBJ1-2	NA
CASRYGRYNEQFF	TGTGCCAGCAGATACGGCAGGTACAATGAGCAGTTCTTC	TRBV6-5	NA	TRBJ2-1	NA
CASSGGTGGNTEAFF	TGTGCCAGCAGCGGCGGGACAGGAGGTAACACTGAAGCTTTCTTT	TRBV7-2	TRBD1	TRBJ1-1	once
CASNPGLAGGEQYF	TGTGCCAGCAATCCGGGACTAGCGGGAGGAGAGCAGTACTTC	TRBV11-2	TRBD2	TRBJ2-5	NA
CSVAKRPSGEQYF	TGCAGCGTTGCCAAAAGGCCATCGGGGGAGCAGTACTTC	TRBV29-1	NA	TRBJ2-7	NA
CASSYGGEGYNEQFF	TGTGCCAGCAGTTACGGGGGGGAGGGCTACAATGAGCAGTTCTTC	TRBV6-2/TRBV6-3	TRBD2	TRBJ2-1	few
CASSLDRPETQYF	TGCGCCAGCAGCTTGGACAGGCCAGAGACCCAGTACTTC	TRBV5-1	NA	TRBJ2-5	NA
CASSSGVFEQYF	TGTGCCAGCAGCTCGGGGGTTTTTGAGCAGTACTTC	TRBV7-2	NA	TRBJ2-4	NA
CASSHPGTYEQYF	TGTGCCAGCAGCCACCCCGGGACTTACGAGCAGTACTTC	TRBV7-8	NA	TRBJ2-7	NA
CASSWGRVEDTEAFF	TGTGCCAGCAGCTGGGGCAGGGTCGAGGACACTGAAGCTTTCTTT	TRBV7-9	NA	TRBJ1-1	NA
CSVVGGSSSYNEQFF	TGCAGCGTTGTCGGTGGCTCCAGCTCCTACAATGAGCAGTTCTTC	TRBV29-1	NA	TRBJ2-1	NA
CASSLGQPNYEQYF	TGTGCCAGCAGCCTGGGACAGCCTAATTACGAGCAGTACTTC	TRBV28	TRBD1	TRBJ2-7	many
CSVDKPSPGREQYF	TGCAGCGTTGACAAGCCCTCCCCAGGGCGTGAGCAGTACTTC	TRBV29-1	NA	TRBJ2-5	NA
CASSLVSASGGPSSYNEQFF	TGTGCCAGCAGCTTAGTTTCGGCTAGCGGGGGCCCGAGCTCCTACAATGAGCAGTTCTTC	TRBV11-2	TRBD2	TRBJ2-1	NA
CSASRALDNSPLHF	TGCAGTGCTAGTCGGGCCCTCGACAATTCACCCCTCCACTTT	TRBV20-1	NA	TRBJ1-6	few
CASSLAGRGRLTEAFF	TGTGCCAGCAGTTTGGCGGGACGGGGGCGCCTCACTGAAGCTTTCTTT	TRBV12-3/TRBV12-4	NA	TRBJ1-1	few
CSVEWTGTDTQYF	TGCAGCGTTGAGTGGACAGGCACAGATACGCAGTATTTT	TRBV29-1	NA	TRBJ2-3	NA
CASSPGGTYGYTF	TGTGCCAGCAGTCCCGGGGGGACCTATGGCTACACCTTC	TRBV6-6	NA	TRBJ1-2	once
CASRREGLGNAGELFF	TGTGCCAGCCGAAGGGAGGGACTAGGAAACGCCGGGGAGCTGTTTTTT	TRBV27	TRBD2	TRBJ2-2	NA
CASVEAELARDAQYF	TGTGCCAGCGTAGAGGCGGAACTAGCTCGGGATGCGCAGTATTTT	TRBV6-6	NA	TRBJ2-3	NA
CASGTSGKGEQYF	TGCGCCAGCGGGACTAGCGGGAAGGGGGAGCAGTACTTC	TRBV5-1	TRBD2	TRBJ2-5	NA
CASSLAAGAETQYF	TGTGCCAGCAGCTTAGCGGCAGGGGCAGAGACCCAGTACTTC	TRBV7-9	NA	TRBJ2-5	NA
CASSRDRGLPYEQYF	TGTGCCAGCAGCCGTGACAGGGGGCTTCCCTACGAGCAGTACTTC	TRBV7-6	TRBD1	TRBJ2-7	NA
CASSYSPGQGLGNSPLHF	TGTGCCAGCAGTTACTCCCCGGGACAGGGCTTGGGTAATTCACCCCTCCACTTT	TRBV6-5	TRBD1	TRBJ1-6	NA
CASSPVSSTDTQYF	TGCGCCAGCAGCCCCGTCAGTAGCACAGATACGCAGTATTTT	TRBV5-1	NA	TRBJ2-3	NA
CASSPVGPLNYGYTF	TGTGCCAGCAGCCCGGTGGGTCCACTTAACTATGGCTACACCTTC	TRBV14	NA	TRBJ1-2	NA
CASSGDYNEQFF	TGTGCCAGCAGCGGGGACTACAATGAGCAGTTCTTC	TRBV9	NA	TRBJ2-1	NA
CASSQGTSVLDQQRSTQYF	TGTGCCAGCTCACAGGGGACTAGCGTCCTCGACCAGCAGAGGAGCACGCAGTATTTT	TRBV18	TRBD2	TRBJ2-3	NA
CASGTASYNEQFF	TGTGCCAGCGGAACGGCATCCTACAATGAGCAGTTCTTC	TRBV3-1	NA	TRBJ2-1	NA
CSARDRLGRNNEQFF	TGCAGTGCTAGAGATCGACTAGGTAGAAACAATGAGCAGTTCTTC	TRBV20-1	NA	TRBJ2-1	NA
CSARDTGRPRDEEQYF	TGCAGTGCTAGAGATACCGGCAGGCCAAGAGACGAGGAGCAGTACTTC	TRBV20-1	NA	TRBJ2-7	NA
CSAPTVRDGYGYTF	TGCAGTGCTCCGACTGTCCGGGACGGTTATGGCTACACCTTC	TRBV20-1	NA	TRBJ1-2	few
CASSPLPGQGLDGQFF	TGTGCCAGCTCACCGCTTCCGGGACAGGGCCTCGATGGGCAGTTCTTC	TRBV18	TRBD1	TRBJ2-1	NA
CVSSQITGNSYEQYF	TGCGTCAGCAGCCAAATAACAGGGAACTCCTACGAGCAGTACTTC	TRBV4-1	NA	TRBJ2-7	NA
CSAIDRGNQPQHF	TGCAGTGCTATTGACAGGGGAAATCAGCCCCAGCATTTT	TRBV20-1	TRBD1	TRBJ1-5	NA
CAIRDFGRAGVLQRFF	TGTGCCATCAGGGATTTCGGACGAGCGGGAGTCCTTCAGCGGTTCTTC	TRBV10-3	TRBD2	TRBJ2-1	few
CASGTGTDYNEQFF	TGTGCCAGCGGAACCGGGACCGACTACAATGAGCAGTTCTTC	TRBV7-9	NA	TRBJ2-1	NA
CASSEGDFPTDTQYF	TGTGCCAGCAGTGAAGGGGACTTTCCCACAGATACGCAGTATTTT	TRBV6-1	NA	TRBJ2-3	NA
CSVEEIGSYEQYF	TGCAGCGTAGAGGAAATAGGCTCCTACGAGCAGTACTTC	TRBV29-1	NA	TRBJ2-7	NA
CASSLAAAEQFF	TGTGCCAGCTCACTAGCAGCGGCTGAGCAGTTCTTC	TRBV11-2	NA	TRBJ2-1	few
CSAGGQAHQPQHF	TGCAGTGCCGGGGGACAGGCTCATCAGCCCCAGCATTTT	TRBV20-1	TRBD1	TRBJ1-5	NA
CSALSLGINSPLHF	TGCAGTGCTCTCTCCCTTGGGATTAATTCACCCCTCCACTTT	TRBV20-1	NA	TRBJ1-6	NA
CASSRPLQPAGQETQYF	TGTGCCAGCAGCCGCCCTTTACAACCAGCGGGGCAAGAGACCCAGTACTTC	TRBV6-6	TRBD2	TRBJ2-5	NA
CASSFPTGSYEQYF	TGTGCCAGCAGCTTCCCGACGGGGTCCTACGAGCAGTACTTC	TRBV5-6	NA	TRBJ2-7	many
CASSPTAIGNEQFF	TGTGCCAGCAGCCCGACCGCGATTGGGAATGAGCAGTTCTTC	TRBV6-5	NA	TRBJ2-1	NA
CASSQEGTGGPDTQYF	TGCGCCAGCAGCCAAGAAGGGACAGGGGGCCCAGATACGCAGTATTTT	TRBV4-3	TRBD1	TRBJ2-3	many
CASSYSRGAAQYF	TGTGCCAGCAGTTACTCGAGGGGTGCGGCGCAGTACTTC	TRBV6-5	NA	TRBJ2-5	NA
CAWSVKETQYF	TGTGCCTGGAGTGTAAAAGAGACCCAGTACTTC	TRBV30	NA	TRBJ2-5	few
CASSADRGQAEAFF	TGTGCCAGCAGTGCCGACAGGGGACAGGCTGAAGCTTTCTTT	TRBV6-4	TRBD1	TRBJ1-1	NA
CASTPGQEINYGYTF	TGTGCCAGCACCCCTGGACAGGAAATTAACTATGGCTACACCTTC	TRBV2	TRBD1	TRBJ1-2	many
CASRQGALGSPLHF	TGCGCCAGTAGACAGGGGGCGCTGGGGTCACCCCTCCACTTT	TRBV5-1	TRBD1	TRBJ1-6	NA